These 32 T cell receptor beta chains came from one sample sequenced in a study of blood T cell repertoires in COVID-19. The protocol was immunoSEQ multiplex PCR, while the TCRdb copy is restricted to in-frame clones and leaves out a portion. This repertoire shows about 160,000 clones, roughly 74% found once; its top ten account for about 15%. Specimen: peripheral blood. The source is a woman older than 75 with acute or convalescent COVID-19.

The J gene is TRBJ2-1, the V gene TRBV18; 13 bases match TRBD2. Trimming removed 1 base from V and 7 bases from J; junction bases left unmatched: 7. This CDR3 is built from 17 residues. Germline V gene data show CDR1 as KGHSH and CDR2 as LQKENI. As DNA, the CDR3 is TGTGCCAGCTCACCACAGAAACTAGCGGGAGGGTTAAATGAGCAGTTCTTC. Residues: CASSPQKLAGGLNEQFF.

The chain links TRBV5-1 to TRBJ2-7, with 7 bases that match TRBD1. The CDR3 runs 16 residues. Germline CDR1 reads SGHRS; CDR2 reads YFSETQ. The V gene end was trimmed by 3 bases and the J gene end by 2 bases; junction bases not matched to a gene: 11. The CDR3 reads CASSSSRDSRTYEQYF. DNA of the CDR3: TGCGCCAGCAGCTCAAGTCGGGACAGCCGTACCTACGAGCAGTACTTC.

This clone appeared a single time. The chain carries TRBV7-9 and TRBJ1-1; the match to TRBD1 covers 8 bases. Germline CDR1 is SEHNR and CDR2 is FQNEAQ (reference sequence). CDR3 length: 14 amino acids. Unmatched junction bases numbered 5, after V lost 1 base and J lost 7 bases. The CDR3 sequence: CASSLVGQGREAFF. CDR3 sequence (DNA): TGTGCCAGCAGCTTAGTTGGACAGGGCCGTGAAGCTTTCTTT.

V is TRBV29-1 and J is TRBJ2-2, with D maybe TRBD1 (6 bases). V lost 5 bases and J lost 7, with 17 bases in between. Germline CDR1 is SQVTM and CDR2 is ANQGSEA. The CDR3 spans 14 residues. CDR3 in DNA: TGCAGCGTTCAGCCCTGGACAGAGGTCGGGGAGCTGTTTTTT. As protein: CSVQPWTEVGELFF.

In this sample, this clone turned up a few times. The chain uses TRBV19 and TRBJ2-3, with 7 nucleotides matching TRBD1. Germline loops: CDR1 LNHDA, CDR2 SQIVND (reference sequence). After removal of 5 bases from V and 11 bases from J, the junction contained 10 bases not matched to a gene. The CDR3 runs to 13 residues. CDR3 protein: CASSGPGQLVQYF. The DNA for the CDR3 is TGTGCCAGTAGTGGCCCGGGACAGCTCGTGCAGTATTTT.

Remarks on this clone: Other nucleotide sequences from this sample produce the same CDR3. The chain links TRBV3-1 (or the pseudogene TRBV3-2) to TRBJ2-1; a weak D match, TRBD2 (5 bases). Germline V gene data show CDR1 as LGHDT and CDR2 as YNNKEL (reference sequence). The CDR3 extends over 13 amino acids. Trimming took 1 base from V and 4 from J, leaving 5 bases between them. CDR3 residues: CASSQGGYNEQFF. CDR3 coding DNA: TGTGCCAGCAGCCAAGGAGGGTACAATGAGCAGTTCTTC.

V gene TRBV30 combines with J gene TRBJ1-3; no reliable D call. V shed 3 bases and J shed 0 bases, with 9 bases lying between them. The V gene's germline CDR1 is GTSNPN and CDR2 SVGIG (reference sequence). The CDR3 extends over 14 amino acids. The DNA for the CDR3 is TGTGCCTGGAGCCAGGTGAGCTCTGGAAACACCATATATTTT. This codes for CAWSQVSSGNTIYF.

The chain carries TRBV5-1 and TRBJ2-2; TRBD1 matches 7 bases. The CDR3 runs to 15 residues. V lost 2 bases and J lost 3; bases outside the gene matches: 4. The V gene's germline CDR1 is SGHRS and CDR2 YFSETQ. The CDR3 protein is CASSLTGTDTGELFF. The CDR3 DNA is TGCGCCAGCAGCTTAACCGGGACAGACACCGGGGAGCTGTTTTTT.

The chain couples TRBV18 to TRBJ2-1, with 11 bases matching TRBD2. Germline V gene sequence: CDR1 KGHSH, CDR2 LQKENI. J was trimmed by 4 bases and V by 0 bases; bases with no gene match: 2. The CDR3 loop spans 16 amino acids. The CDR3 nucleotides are TGTGCCAGCTCACCACCGGGACTAGCGGAGTACAATGAGCAGTTCTTC. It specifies CASSPPGLAEYNEQFF.

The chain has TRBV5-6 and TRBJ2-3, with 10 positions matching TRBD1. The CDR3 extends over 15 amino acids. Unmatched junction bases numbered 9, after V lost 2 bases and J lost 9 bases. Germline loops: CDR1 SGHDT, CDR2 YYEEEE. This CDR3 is CASSLLWDRGRTQYF. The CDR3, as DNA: TGTGCCAGCAGCTTACTATGGGACAGGGGTAGGACGCAGTATTTT.

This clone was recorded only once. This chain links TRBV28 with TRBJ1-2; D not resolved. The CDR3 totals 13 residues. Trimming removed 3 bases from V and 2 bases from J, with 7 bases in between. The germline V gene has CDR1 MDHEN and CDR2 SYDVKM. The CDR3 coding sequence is TGTGCCAGCAGTTTCGCAGTCAACTATGGCTACACCTTC. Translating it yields CASSFAVNYGYTF.

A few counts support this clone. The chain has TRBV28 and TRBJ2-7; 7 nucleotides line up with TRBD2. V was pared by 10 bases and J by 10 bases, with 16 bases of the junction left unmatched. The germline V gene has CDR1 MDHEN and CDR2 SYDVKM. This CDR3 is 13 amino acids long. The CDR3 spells CATGGGVPSLQYF. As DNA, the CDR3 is TGTGCCACCGGTGGGGGGGTGCCCTCCCTCCAGTACTTC.

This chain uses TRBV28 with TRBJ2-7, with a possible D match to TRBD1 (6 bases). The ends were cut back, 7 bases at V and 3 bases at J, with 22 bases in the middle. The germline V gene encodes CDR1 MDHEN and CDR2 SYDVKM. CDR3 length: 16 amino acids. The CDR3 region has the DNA TGTGCCAGCATCCCCGCCGTCGCCGGGACAAACTACGAGCAGTACTTC. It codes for CASIPAVAGTNYEQYF.

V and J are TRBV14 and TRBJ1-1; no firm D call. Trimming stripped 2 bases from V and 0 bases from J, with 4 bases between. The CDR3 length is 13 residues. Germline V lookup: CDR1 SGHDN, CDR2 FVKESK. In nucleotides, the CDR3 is TGTGCCAGCAGCCAAAACATGAACACTGAAGCTTTCTTT. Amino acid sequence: CASSQNMNTEAFF.

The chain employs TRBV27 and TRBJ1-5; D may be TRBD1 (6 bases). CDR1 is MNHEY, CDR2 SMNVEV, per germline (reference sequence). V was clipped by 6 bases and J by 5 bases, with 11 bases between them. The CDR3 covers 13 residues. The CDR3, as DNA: TGTGCCAGCAGCCCTACAGGGTATCAGCCCCAGCATTTT. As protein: CASSPTGYQPQHF.

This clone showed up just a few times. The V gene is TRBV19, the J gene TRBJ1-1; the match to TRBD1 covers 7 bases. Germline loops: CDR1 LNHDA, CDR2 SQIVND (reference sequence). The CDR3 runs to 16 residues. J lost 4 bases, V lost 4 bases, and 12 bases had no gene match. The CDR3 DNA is TGTGCCAGTAGTAAACAGGGGCCACAGAGCAGCACTGAAGCTTTCTTT. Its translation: CASSKQGPQSSTEAFF.

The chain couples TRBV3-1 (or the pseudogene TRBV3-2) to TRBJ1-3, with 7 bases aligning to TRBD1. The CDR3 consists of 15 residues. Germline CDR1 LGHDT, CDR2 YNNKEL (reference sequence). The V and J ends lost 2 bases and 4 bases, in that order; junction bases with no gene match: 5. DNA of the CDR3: TGTGCCAGCAGCCAAAACGACAGGGTCGGAAACACCATATATTTT. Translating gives CASSQNDRVGNTIYF.

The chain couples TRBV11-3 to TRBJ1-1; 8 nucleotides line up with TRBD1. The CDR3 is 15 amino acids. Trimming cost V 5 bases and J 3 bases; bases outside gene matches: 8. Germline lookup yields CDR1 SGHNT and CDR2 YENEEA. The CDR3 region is CASSHSQGDYTEAFF. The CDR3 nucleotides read TGTGCCAGCAGCCATTCACAGGGGGATTACACTGAAGCTTTCTTT. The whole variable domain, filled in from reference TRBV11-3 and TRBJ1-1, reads EAGVVQSPRYKIIEKKQPVAFWCNPISGHNTLYWYLQNLGQGPELLIRYENEEAVDDSQLPKDRFSAERLKGVDSTLKIQPAELGDSAVYLCASSHSQGDYTEAFFGQGTRLTVV.

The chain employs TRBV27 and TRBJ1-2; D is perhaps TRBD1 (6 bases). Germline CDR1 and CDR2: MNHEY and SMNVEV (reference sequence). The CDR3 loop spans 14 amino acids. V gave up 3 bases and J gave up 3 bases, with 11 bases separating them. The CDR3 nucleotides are TGTGCCAGCAGTTTCTTATCAGGGGACTATGGCTACACCTTC. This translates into CASSFLSGDYGYTF.

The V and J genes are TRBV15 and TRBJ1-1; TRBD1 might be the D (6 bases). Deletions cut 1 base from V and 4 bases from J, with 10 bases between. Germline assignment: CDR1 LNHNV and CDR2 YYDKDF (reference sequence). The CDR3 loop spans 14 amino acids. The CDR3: CATSRAGGGTEAFF. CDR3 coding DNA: TGTGCCACCAGCAGAGCGGGGGGCGGCACTGAAGCTTTCTTT.

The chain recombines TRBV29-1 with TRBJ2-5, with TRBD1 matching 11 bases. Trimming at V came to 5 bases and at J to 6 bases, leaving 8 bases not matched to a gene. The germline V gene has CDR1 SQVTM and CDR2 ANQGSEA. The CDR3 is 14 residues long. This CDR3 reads CSVNLGQGAKTQYF. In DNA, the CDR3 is TGCAGCGTTAACCTCGGACAGGGGGCAAAGACCCAGTACTTC.

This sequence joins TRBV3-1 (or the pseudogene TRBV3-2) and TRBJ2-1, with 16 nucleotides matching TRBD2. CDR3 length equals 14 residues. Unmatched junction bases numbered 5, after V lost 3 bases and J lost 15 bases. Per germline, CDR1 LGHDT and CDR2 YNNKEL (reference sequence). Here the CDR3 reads CASSQGLAGGPGFF. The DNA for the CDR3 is TGTGCCAGCAGCCAGGGACTAGCGGGAGGGCCCGGGTTCTTC.

The CDR3 loop reads CASTTRFSGANVLTF. The DNA for the CDR3 is TGTGCCAGCACCACCCGGTTCTCTGGGGCCAACGTCCTGACTTTC. This chain connects TRBV27 to TRBJ2-6, with no clear D. The germline V gene has CDR1 MNHEY and CDR2 SMNVEV (reference sequence). CDR3 length: 15 amino acids. Trimming took off 7 bases at V and 0 bases at J, with 10 bases between the two ends.

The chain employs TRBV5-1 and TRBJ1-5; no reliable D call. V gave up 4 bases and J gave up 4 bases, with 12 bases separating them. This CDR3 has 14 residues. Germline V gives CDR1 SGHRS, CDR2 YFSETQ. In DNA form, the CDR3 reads TGCGCCAGCAGCATAGGACCGGGGAATCAGCCCCAGCATTTT. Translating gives CASSIGPGNQPQHF.

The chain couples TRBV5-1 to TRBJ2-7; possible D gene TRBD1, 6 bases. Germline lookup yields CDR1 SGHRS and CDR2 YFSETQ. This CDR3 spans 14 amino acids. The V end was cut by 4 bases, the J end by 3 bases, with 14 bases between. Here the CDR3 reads CASSAQGQSYEQYF. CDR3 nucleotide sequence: TGCGCCAGCAGCGCCCAAGGACAGAGCTACGAGCAGTACTTC. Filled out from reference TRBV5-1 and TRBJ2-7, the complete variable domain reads KAGVTQTPRYLIKTRGQQVTLSCSPISGHRSVSWYQQTPGQGLQFLFEYFSETQRNKGNFPGRFSGRQFSNSRSEMNVSTLELGDSALYLCASSAQGQSYEQYFGPGTRLTVT.

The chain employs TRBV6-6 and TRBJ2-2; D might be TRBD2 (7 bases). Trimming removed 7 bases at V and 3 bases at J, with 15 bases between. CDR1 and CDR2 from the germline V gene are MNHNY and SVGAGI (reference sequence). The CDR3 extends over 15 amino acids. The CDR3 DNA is TGTGCCAGCATTACCCAAGGGGGGGACACCGGGGAGCTGTTTTTT. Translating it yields CASITQGGDTGELFF.

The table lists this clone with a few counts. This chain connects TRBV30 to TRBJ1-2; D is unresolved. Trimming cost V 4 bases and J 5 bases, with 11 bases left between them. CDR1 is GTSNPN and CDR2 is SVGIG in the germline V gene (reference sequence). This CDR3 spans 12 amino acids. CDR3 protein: CAWTALHYGYTF. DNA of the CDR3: TGTGCCTGGACAGCGCTTCATTATGGCTACACCTTC.

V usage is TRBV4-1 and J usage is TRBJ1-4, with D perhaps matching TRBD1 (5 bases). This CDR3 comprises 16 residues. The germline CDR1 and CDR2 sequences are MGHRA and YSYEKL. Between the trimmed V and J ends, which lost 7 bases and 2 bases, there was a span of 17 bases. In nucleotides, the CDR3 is TGCGCCAGCACTACAAGGGGCACAGCTACTAATGAAAAACTGTTTTTT. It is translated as CASTTRGTATNEKLFF.

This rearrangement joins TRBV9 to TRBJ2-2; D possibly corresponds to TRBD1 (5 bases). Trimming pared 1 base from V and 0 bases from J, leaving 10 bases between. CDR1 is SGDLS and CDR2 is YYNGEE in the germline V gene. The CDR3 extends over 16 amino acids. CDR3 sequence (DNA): TGTGCCAGCAGCGTAAGGGGCGACGCGAACACCGGGGAGCTGTTTTTT. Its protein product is CASSVRGDANTGELFF.

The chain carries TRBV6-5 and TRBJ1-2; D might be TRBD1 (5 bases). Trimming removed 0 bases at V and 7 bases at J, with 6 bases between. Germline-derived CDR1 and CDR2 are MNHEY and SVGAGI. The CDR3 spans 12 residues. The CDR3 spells CASSYSGVGYTF. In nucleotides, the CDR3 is TGTGCCAGCAGTTACTCAGGGGTTGGCTACACCTTC.

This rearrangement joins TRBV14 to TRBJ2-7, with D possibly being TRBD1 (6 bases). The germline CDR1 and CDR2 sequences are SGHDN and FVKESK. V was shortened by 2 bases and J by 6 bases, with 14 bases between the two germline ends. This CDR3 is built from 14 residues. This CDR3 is CASSQPTTGSEQYF. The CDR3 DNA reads TGTGCCAGCAGCCAACCTACTACAGGGTCCGAGCAGTACTTC. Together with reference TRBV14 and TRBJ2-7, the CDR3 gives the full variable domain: EAGVTQFPSHSVIEKGQTVTLRCDPISGHDNLYWYRRVMGKEIKFLLHFVKESKQDESGMPNNRFLAERTGGTYSTLKVQPAELEDSGVYFCASSQPTTGSEQYFGPGTRLTVT.

The CDR3 DNA follows: TGTGCCAGCAGCTTATCGGGCGGACAAGGGCAGCCCCAGCATTTT. As protein: CASSLSGGQGQPQHF. V and J are TRBV7-2 and TRBJ1-5; D might be TRBD1 (5 bases). With 2 bases removed from V and 7 bases from J, the gap between germline ends came to 15 bases. The CDR3 has 15 amino acids. CDR1 and CDR2 from the germline V gene are SGHTA and FQGNSA.